These 11 T cell receptor beta chains were all obtained from the same sample, sequenced in a study of T-cell memory formation after mild COVID-19. MiXCR was run by TCRdb on the 5' RACE reads, yielding one entry per CDR3 protein. This sample yields about 400,000 distinct CDR3 sequences, of which roughly 18% are seen a single time; 20% to 25% belongs to the top ten. Sequencing was done on a sample of PBMCs or a T cell subset sorted from them (not recorded which). The receptor source for this set is a man aged 18 to 29 who had mild COVID-19 (a few samples of this study predate the infection). Cell type and time point are not known.

This clonotype was seen more than once but under ten times. V usage is TRBV5-4 and J usage is TRBJ2-5; tentative D call: TRBD1 (6 bases). Trimming cost V 6 bases and J 4 bases, with 19 bases left between them. This CDR3 spans 15 amino acids. Germline V gene lookup returns CDR1 SGHNT and CDR2 YYREEE (reference sequence). CDR3 region: CASIQDLQGPETQYF. CDR3 sequence (DNA): TGTGCCAGCATCCAAGACCTACAGGGTCCAGAGACCCAGTACTTC.

The V and J genes are TRBV12-3 or TRBV12-4 and TRBJ1-1, with D hard to call. Deletions cut 3 bases from V and 6 bases from J, with 11 bases between. The CDR3 contains 13 residues. CDR3 nucleotides: TGTGCCAGCAGTTTGGGTTTTGGGCCTGAAGCTTTCTTT. Protein product: CASSLGFGPEAFF.

In its sample, this clonotype was seen a few times. The chain links TRBV19 to TRBJ1-2; no firm D call. CDR1 and CDR2 (germline): LNHDA, SQIVND (reference sequence). This CDR3 region has 12 residues. CDR3 residues: CASRDPGYGYTF. Written as DNA, the CDR3 is TGTGCGAGTCGGGATCCGGGGTATGGCTACACCTTC. The whole variable domain, remainder taken from reference TRBV19 and TRBJ1-2, is DGGITQSPKYLFRKEGQNVTLSCEQNLNHDAMYWYRQDPGQGLRLIYYSQIVNDFQKGDIAEGYSVSREKKESFPLTVTSAQKNPTAFYLCASRDPGYGYTFGSGTRLTVV.

The J gene is TRBJ2-5, the V gene TRBV20-1; maybe TRBD2 (5 bases). CDR3 length equals 11 residues. Trimming took 6 bases from V and 5 from J, leaving 10 bases between them. Germline assignment: CDR1 DFQATT and CDR2 SNEGSKA (reference sequence). The CDR3 bases are TGCAGTGCATTATCGGGGGAGACCCAGTACTTC. Translating gives CSALSGETQYF.

The rearrangement uses TRBV6-6 and TRBJ2-3, with 11 bases that match TRBD2. Germline assignment: CDR1 MNHNY and CDR2 SVGAGI (reference sequence). The trim removed 6 bases at V and 4 bases at J, leaving 6 bases unmatched. The CDR3 spans 15 residues. CDR3: CASSLTSGDADTQYF. The DNA for the CDR3 is TGTGCCAGCAGCCTGACTAGCGGGGATGCAGATACGCAGTATTTT.

The chain couples TRBV10-3 to TRBJ1-1; unclear D gene. The V and J ends lost 11 bases and 12 bases respectively, with 16 bases between them. Germline CDR1 and CDR2: ENHRY and SYGVKD. The CDR3 length is 10 residues. The CDR3 region has the DNA TGTGCCCCGAAAGAACAGCCTACTTTCTTT. Translated: CAPKEQPTFF.

The chain recombines TRBV24-1 with TRBJ1-5; 9 bases align to TRBD1. The V gene's germline CDR1 is KGHDR and CDR2 SFDVKD. The CDR3 is 13 residues long. J lost 9 bases, V lost 10 bases, and 9 bases had no gene match. The CDR3 is CATTGQGVGPQHF. CDR3 coding DNA: TGTGCCACTACGGGACAGGGCGTTGGGCCCCAGCATTTT.

This clonotype was seen repeatedly, ten times or more. One end of the junction is discordant with germline, which a read error may explain. This chain joins TRBV12-3 or TRBV12-4 and TRBJ1-2; D unresolved. This CDR3 comprises 11 residues. DNA for the CDR3: TGCGCCAGGCGGGCAAACTATGGCTACACCTTC. The encoded protein is CARRANYGYTF.

This clonotype was seen a handful of times. The chain links TRBV29-1 to TRBJ2-3; TRBD2 matches 10 bases. This CDR3 contains 14 residues. Trimming took 1 base from V and 4 from J; bases not matched to a gene: 2. Germline V lookup: CDR1 SQVTM, CDR2 ANQGSEA. The CDR3 is CSVEASGGSDTQYF. CDR3 sequence (DNA): TGCAGCGTTGAAGCTAGCGGGGGCTCAGATACGCAGTATTTT.

This clonotype came up a few times. The chain has TRBV4-1 and TRBJ1-1; 7 positions agree with TRBD1. Trimming cost V 4 bases and J 0 bases; bases outside gene matches: 11. CDR3 length equals 17 residues. CDR1 MGHRA and CDR2 YSYEKL come from the germline V gene. CDR3: CASSPGQGGIMNTEAFF. The CDR3 coding sequence is TGCGCCAGCAGCCCTGGGCAGGGGGGAATCATGAACACTGAAGCTTTCTTT.

A few counts support this clonotype. This chain connects TRBV20-1 to TRBJ1-4, with D perhaps matching TRBD1 (6 bases). The germline V gene has CDR1 DFQATT and CDR2 SNEGSKA (reference sequence). The CDR3 consists of 13 residues. Trimming removed 3 bases at V and 6 bases at J, with 11 bases between. Here the CDR3 reads CSASSRGDEKLFF. The CDR3 DNA sequence: TGCAGTGCTAGTTCCAGGGGTGATGAAAAACTGTTTTTT.